This is a list of T cell receptor beta chains from one sample in a study of T cells in Graves' hyperthyroidism and ophthalmopathy. TCRdb ran MiXCR on the multiplex PCR reads and lists one entry per CDR3 protein. The sample shows about 700,000 distinct CDR3 sequences, about 45% of them seen only once. The sequencing sample was made of peripheral blood or thyroid tissue (not recorded which). These receptors came from an adult man with Graves' disease, either hyperthyroidism or ophthalmopathy (not recorded which). Both conserved end residues are part of each CDR3. The order of the fields is V gene, D gene, clone size, J gene, CDR3 protein, CDR3 DNA. A D gene is named only where the DNA matches it firmly. The size of a clone is reported for some rows only, either as once, few or many, or as a class for expanded clones.

TRBV6-1	.	.	TRBJ2-2	CASSIGGGDTGELFF	TGTGCCAGCAGCATAGGAGGGGGGGACACCGGGGAGCTGTTTTTT
TRBV20-1	TRBD1	.	TRBJ1-1	CSAREYGTENTEAFF	TGCAGTGCTAGAGAATATGGGACAGAGAACACTGAAGCTTTCTTT
TRBV24-1	TRBD1	.	TRBJ1-6	CATSYTTGGDSPLHF	TGTGCCACCAGTTACACGACAGGGGGCGATTCACCCCTCCACTTT
TRBV12-3/TRBV12-4	TRBD1	.	TRBJ1-2	CASSLAGQTPGYTF	TGTGCCAGCAGTTTAGCGGGACAGACCCCGGGCTACACCTTC
TRBV7-9	TRBD1	.	TRBJ2-5	CASSLAETGGDWETQYF	TGCGCCAGCAGCTTGGCCGAGACAGGGGGCGACTGGGAGACCCAGTACTTC
TRBV12-3/TRBV12-4	.	few	TRBJ1-5	CASSFSPGLRPQPQHF	TGTGCCAGCAGTTTTTCGCCGGGACTTAGACCTCAGCCCCAGCATTTT
TRBV29-1	.	once	TRBJ1-1	CSSSVSGNTEAFF	TGCAGCAGCTCGGTGAGTGGGAACACTGAAGCTTTCTTT
TRBV27	.	.	TRBJ2-7	CASSLSVAGETYEQYF	TGTGCCAGCAGTTTATCGGTGGCAGGGGAGACCTACGAGCAGTACTTC
TRBV19	TRBD1	.	TRBJ1-5	CATSSDRGYNPNQPQHF	TGTGCCACCTCTTCGGACAGGGGGTATAACCCAAATCAGCCCCAGCATTTT
TRBV11-1	TRBD1	.	TRBJ2-7	CASSFRDRGPGEQYF	TGTGCCAGCAGCTTCCGGGACAGGGGGCCCGGCGAGCAGTACTTC
TRBV15	.	once	TRBJ1-2	CATSSVSRDYGYTF	TGTGCCACCAGCAGCGTATCCCGGGACTATGGCTACACCTTC
TRBV20-1	.	.	TRBJ2-5	CSARDPRVVGETQYF	TGCAGTGCTAGAGATCCCAGGGTGGTAGGAGAGACCCAGTACTTC
TRBV29-1	TRBD1	many	TRBJ1-2	CSGLTGDDGYTF	TGCAGCGGACTGACAGGGGATGATGGCTACACCTTC
TRBV6-1	.	many	TRBJ2-6	CASREGAGANVLTF	TGTGCCAGCAGGGAGGGTGCTGGGGCCAACGTCCTGACTTTC
TRBV9	.	.	TRBJ1-1	CASSVNMDTEAFF	TGTGCCAGCAGCGTAAATATGGACACTGAAGCTTTCTTT
TRBV29-1	.	once	TRBJ2-7	CSADGDLDEQYF	TGCAGCGCGGACGGTGACCTTGACGAGCAGTACTTC
TRBV29-1	TRBD1	many	TRBJ1-2	CSVAQGLDYGYTF	TGCAGCGTTGCACAGGGGTTAGACTATGGCTACACCTTC
TRBV29-1	.	many	TRBJ1-1	CSVSRGLQNTEAFF	TGCAGCGTCTCTCGGGGGCTACAGAACACTGAAGCTTTCTTT
TRBV20-1	.	few	TRBJ1-5	CSARDRRQPQHF	TGCAGTGCTAGAGATAGACGCCAGCCCCAGCATTTT
TRBV7-9	.	few	TRBJ1-5	CASKLPGHQPQHF	TGTGCCAGTAAACTTCCAGGGCATCAGCCCCAGCATTTT
TRBV10-3	.	many	TRBJ1-3	CAISEPSSGNTIYF	TGTGCCATCAGTGAACCCTCGTCTGGAAACACCATATATTTT
TRBV10-3	TRBD2	many	TRBJ2-5	CAISESWSGGQETQYF	TGTGCCATCAGTGAGAGTTGGAGCGGGGGCCAAGAGACCCAGTACTTC
TRBV7-9	.	.	TRBJ2-5	CASSTLTEQETQYF	TGTGCCAGCTCGACTCTGACGGAACAAGAGACCCAGTACTTC
TRBV2	.	.	TRBJ1-2	CASRLRAGGYGYTF	TGTGCCAGCAGACTCAGGGCGGGGGGCTATGGCTACACCTTC
TRBV7-9	TRBD1	.	TRBJ1-4	CARSPGTANEKLFF	TGTGCCCGCAGCCCCGGGACAGCTAATGAAAAACTGTTTTTT
TRBV2	TRBD1	many	TRBJ1-2	CASSEMTGILGYTF	TGTGCCAGCAGTGAAATGACAGGGATCCTTGGCTACACCTTC